The text below deals with one T cell receptor (beta chain). Its recognized antigen is unknown. No much larger clone exists at a distance of one base, and base qualities are not known. These data come from a study of T cells after yellow fever vaccination (dated by TCRdb to the late 2010s). Notes on the research overall: Libraries from fractions with low cell numbers were prepared with the SMART-Seq v4 Ultra Low Input RNA kit. To follow T-cell clones before and after both primary and booster YFV17D yellow fever vaccination, bulk TCR alpha and beta repertoires underwent longitudinal sequencing. Two healthy male donors, one aged 18 to 30 and one aged 30 to 40 years, made up the cohort. Blood was collected at multiple timepoints before and after primary and secondary immunization, and bulk PBMC replicates and cell subsets were isolated.

These reads were obtained on an Illumina NovaSeq 6000. TCR cDNA was synthesized by 5'RACE template switching, which introduced a universal primer site and unique molecular identifiers. Priming of cDNA synthesis was performed from both the TCR alpha and TCR beta constant segments. Library amplification used two PCR steps, and the second PCR step added sample barcodes and sequencing adapters. Libraries were sequenced on Illumina HiSeq 2500 (2x100 bp) or NovaSeq (2x150 bp). In the paper's pipeline: Demultiplexing of reads and collapsing into UMI consensus sequences were performed with MIGEC, and V(D)J alignment was carried out with MiXCR. Vaccine-responding clonotypes were identified with edgeR using replicate PBMC samples, with FDR below 0.01 and a log2 fold change above 5 up to day 15 being required. Bulk clonotypes were assigned CD4 or CD8 identity according to which sequenced CD4 or CD8 repertoire held them at higher abundance. TCRdb's own reprocessing of the public reads used fastp at Q25 and MiXCR and kept productive beta chains. Every distinct CDR3 protein forms one entry, paired with its most common genes and DNA. It is TCRdb's table, rather than the study itself, that gives the V and J calls and clone size. For this sample there are 300,000 to 350,000 distinct CDR3 sequences; approximately 4% appear just once. The top ten constitute approximately 19% of the sample.

Beyond this particular receptor, the publication reports: Computational filtering was needed because FACS-sorted repertoires could contain abundant contaminating clonotypes from the bulk population. Compared with the primary T-cell response, the secondary T-cell response was faster but weaker, reaching its peak on day 5 rather than on day 15. Only a couple of donors were included in the study, so the extent to which the findings can be generalized is limited. Most clones expanded after primary vaccination (around 96% of CD4 and roughly 91% of CD8) were re-detected after the booster, suggesting that broad memory maintenance occurred. A small share of clonotypes was detected in both CD4 and CD8 compartments, with the overlap likely arising from convergent recombination.

The CDR3 has 12 amino acids, counting the end cysteine and phenylalanine. The DNA shown is the 36-base CDR3, in frame from base 1. The V and J ends are trimmed by 6 bases and 6 bases, leaving 6 bases between them. This sample's treatment or condition label indicates: live attenuated yellow fever vaccine strain. At each blood-draw timepoint, two biological replicates of bulk PBMCs were collected. A standard Ficoll-Paque protocol was used to isolate PBMCs from peripheral blood. TriZol was used to extract RNA from bulk PBMCs, from CD4 and CD8 fractions, and from dextramer-positive and dextramer-negative fractions.

The chain is made from TRBV12-3 or TRBV12-4 and TRBJ1-6; the D gene cannot be resolved reliably. The specimen was PBMCs, collected 15 days after the yellow fever booster vaccination. The sequence came from a man younger than 30 who received the YFV17D yellow fever vaccine. The DNA sequence follows: TGTGCCAGCAGGGACCCTAATTCACCCCTCCACTTT. Translated, it gives CASRDPNSPLHF.